What follows describes a single T cell receptor (beta chain). The data are from a study of blood T cell repertoires in COVID-19. Study as a whole: Acute and convalescent COVID-19 specimens originated in the United States, Italy and Spain.

The germline V gene has CDR1 KGHSH and CDR2 LQKENI. After removal of 2 bases from V and 8 bases from J, the junction contained 14 bases not matched to a gene. The CDR3 runs to 18 residues. In the study's own analysis: Quantification of nucleated cells was approximated via reference gene primer amplification. Only in-frame clones appear in the TCRdb table, and some are missing; sequencing was by immunoSEQ multiplex PCR. That table furnishes V, J and clone size, whereas the DNA furnished D and trimming. Found here are fewer than 80,000 clones, around nine tenths of them singletons; the top ten hold around 6%.

The specimen sequenced was peripheral blood. The chain employs TRBV18 and TRBJ2-1; 11 bases map to TRBD2. The sequence was collected from a human donor in a cohort sampled during active COVID-19. In nucleotides, the CDR3 is TGTGCCAGCTCACCAAAGCTGGGGCTAGCGGGAGGTATCTATGAGCAGTTCTTC. It is translated as CASSPKLGLAGGIYEQFF.